What follows are 8 T cell receptor beta chains derived from one specimen sequenced in a study of metastatic and nonmetastatic thyroid tumors (dated by TCRdb to 2018 to 2020). No patient had received any treatment before thyroid surgery. Library creation used PCR. Reads for this sample came from an Illumina HiSeq 4000. TCRdb passed the public sequencing reads through fastp at Q25 and MiXCR, retaining productive beta sequences. This sample lists about 28,000 clones; roughly 17% were detected once. The top ten clones comprise about 4.2% of the sample. Sequencing was carried out using blood. The origin of the receptors is a female donor with papillary thyroid cancer or a benign thyroid nodule (not recorded which). Some clones in this sample may be carry-over from other donors' samples.

This clone was detected many times. The identical CDR3 is also encoded by other nucleotide sequences in the sample. The chain employs TRBV11-2 and TRBJ1-1, with D unresolved. Trimming cost V 3 bases and J 7 bases, with 9 bases left between them. The V gene's germline CDR1 is SGHAT and CDR2 FQNNGV. The CDR3 is 12 amino acids. CDR3 residues: CASSFWRDEAFF. CDR3 coding DNA: TGTGCCAGCAGCTTTTGGCGAGATGAAGCTTTCTTT.

In its sample, this clone was seen many times. One base away lies a much larger clone, so this may be a sequencing read error. V usage is TRBV6-1 and J usage is TRBJ2-7; D is ambiguous. Germline CDR1 reads MNHNS; CDR2 reads SASEGT. The CDR3 sequence is 12 residues long. CDR3 residues: CATFDTFYERYF. The CDR3 bases are TGTGCCACTTTTGACACCTTCTACGAGCGGTACTTC.

This clone came up many times. V usage is TRBV19 and J usage is TRBJ2-1, with D unclear. This CDR3 contains 15 residues. Germline V gives CDR1 LNHDA, CDR2 SQIVND (reference sequence). Trimming shortened V by 1 base and J by 8 bases, and 15 bases separated the two germline ends. Here the CDR3 DNA reads TGTGCCAGTAGTATAGTTGGCAGTATCCAGCATGAGCAGTTCTTC. Translating it yields CASSIVGSIQHEQFF.

This clone was seen ten or more times. This chain uses TRBV19 with TRBJ1-4, with D perhaps TRBD1 (5 bases). This CDR3 spans 16 amino acids. V lost 6 bases to trimming and J lost 2 bases, with 16 bases between them. Germline CDR1 and CDR2: LNHDA and SQIVND (reference sequence). The CDR3 DNA sequence: TGTGCCAGTAGCCTGGGACTGAAACGGACTAATGAAAAACTGTTTTTT. It yields the protein CASSLGLKRTNEKLFF. Together with reference TRBV19 and TRBJ1-4, the CDR3 gives the full variable domain: DGGITQSPKYLFRKEGQNVTLSCEQNLNHDAMYWYRQDPGQGLRLIYYSQIVNDFQKGDIAEGYSVSREKKESFPLTVTSAQKNPTAFYLCASSLGLKRTNEKLFFGSGTQLSVL.

Only a few counts were recorded for this clone. V is TRBV7-8 and J is TRBJ2-2; no reliable D call. Germline loops: CDR1 SGHVS, CDR2 FQNEAQ. This CDR3 spans 12 amino acids. Trimming pared 9 bases from V and 6 bases from J, leaving 11 bases between. The CDR3 DNA reads as TGTGCCAGTCAAATGGTCGCCGGGGAGCTGTTTTTT. Protein product: CASQMVAGELFF.

The chain is built from TRBV18 and TRBJ1-2; a possible D gene is TRBD1 (5 bases). CDR1 KGHSH and CDR2 LQKENI come from the germline V gene. The length of the CDR3 is 13 residues. With 6 bases removed from V and 1 base from J, the gap between germline ends came to 9 bases. The CDR3 nucleotides read TGTGCCAGCTCCCCGACAGATAACTATGGCTACACCTTC. It codes for CASSPTDNYGYTF.

This clone was observed many times. The chain uses TRBV10-3 and TRBJ2-3, with D unresolved. Germline V lookup: CDR1 ENHRY, CDR2 SYGVKD. Trimming pared 0 bases from V and 0 bases from J, leaving 10 bases between. The CDR3 runs to 16 residues. The CDR3 loop is CAISESGGRSTDTQYF. The CDR3 DNA is TGTGCCATCAGTGAGTCGGGCGGAAGGAGCACAGATACGCAGTATTTT.

This clone was seen repeatedly, ten times or more. V is TRBV5-4 and J is TRBJ2-1; D gene unclear. Germline V CDR1 and CDR2: SGHNT, YYREEE (reference sequence). The CDR3 length is 12 residues. The V and J ends lost 0 bases and 6 bases respectively, with 4 bases between them. The DNA of the CDR3 is TGTGCCAGCAGCTTGGACAGCAATGAGCAGTTCTTC. This codes for CASSLDSNEQFF.